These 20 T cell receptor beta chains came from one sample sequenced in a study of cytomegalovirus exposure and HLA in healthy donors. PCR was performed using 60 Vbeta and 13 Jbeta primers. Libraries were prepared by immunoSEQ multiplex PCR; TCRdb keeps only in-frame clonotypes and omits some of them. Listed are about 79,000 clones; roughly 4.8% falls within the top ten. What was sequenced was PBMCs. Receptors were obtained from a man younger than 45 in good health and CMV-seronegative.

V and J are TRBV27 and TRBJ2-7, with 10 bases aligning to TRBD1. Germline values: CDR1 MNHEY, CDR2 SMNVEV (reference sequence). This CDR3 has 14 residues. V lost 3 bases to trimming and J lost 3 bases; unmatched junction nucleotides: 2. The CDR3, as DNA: TGTGCCAGCAGTTTCGGACAGGGGGTCTACGAGCAGTACTTC. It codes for CASSFGQGVYEQYF.

This CDR3 reads CASSLGQGYTEAFF. The DNA for the CDR3 is TGTGCCAGCAGCCTAGGACAGGGGTACACTGAAGCTTTCTTT. V usage is TRBV14 and J usage is TRBJ1-1; TRBD1 matches at 9 bases. CDR1 and CDR2 from the germline V gene are SGHDN and FVKESK. J was trimmed by 3 bases and V by 4 bases; bases with no gene match: 3. This CDR3 comprises 14 residues.

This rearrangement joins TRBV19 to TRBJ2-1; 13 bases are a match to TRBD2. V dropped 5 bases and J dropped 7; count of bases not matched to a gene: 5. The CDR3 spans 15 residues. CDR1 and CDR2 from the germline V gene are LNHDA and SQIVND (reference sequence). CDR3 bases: TGTGCCAGTAGTGAGACTAGCGGGAGGTTTAATGAGCAGTTCTTC. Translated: CASSETSGRFNEQFF. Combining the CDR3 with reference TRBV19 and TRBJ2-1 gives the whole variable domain DGGITQSPKYLFRKEGQNVTLSCEQNLNHDAMYWYRQDPGQGLRLIYYSQIVNDFQKGDIAEGYSVSREKKESFPLTVTSAQKNPTAFYLCASSETSGRFNEQFFGPGTRLTVL.

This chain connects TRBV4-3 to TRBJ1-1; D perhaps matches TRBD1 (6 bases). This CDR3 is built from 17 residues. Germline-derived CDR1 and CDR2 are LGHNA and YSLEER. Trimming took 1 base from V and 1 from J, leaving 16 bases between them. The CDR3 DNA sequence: TGCGCCAGCAGCCAAGTGCCATGGGGGGGCGGGAACACTGAAGCTTTCTTT. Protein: CASSQVPWGGGNTEAFF.

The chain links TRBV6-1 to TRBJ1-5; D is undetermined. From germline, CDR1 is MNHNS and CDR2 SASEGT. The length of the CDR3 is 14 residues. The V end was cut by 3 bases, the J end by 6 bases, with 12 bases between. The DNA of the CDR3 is TGTGCCAGCAGTGACGGAGGGTCCGCTCAGCCCCAGCATTTT. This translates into CASSDGGSAQPQHF.

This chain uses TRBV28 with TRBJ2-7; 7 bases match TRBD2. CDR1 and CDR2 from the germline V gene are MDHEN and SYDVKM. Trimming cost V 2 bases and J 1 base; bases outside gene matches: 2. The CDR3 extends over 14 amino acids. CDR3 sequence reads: CASSLQGGSYEQYF. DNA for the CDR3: TGTGCCAGCAGTTTACAGGGAGGGTCCTACGAGCAGTACTTC.

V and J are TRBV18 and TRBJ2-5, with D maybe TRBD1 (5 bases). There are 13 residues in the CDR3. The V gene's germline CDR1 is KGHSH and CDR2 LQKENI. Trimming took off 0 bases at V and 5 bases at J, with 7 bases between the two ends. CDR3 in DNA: TGTGCCAGCTCACCACCAGGGGATGAGACCCAGTACTTC. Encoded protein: CASSPPGDETQYF.

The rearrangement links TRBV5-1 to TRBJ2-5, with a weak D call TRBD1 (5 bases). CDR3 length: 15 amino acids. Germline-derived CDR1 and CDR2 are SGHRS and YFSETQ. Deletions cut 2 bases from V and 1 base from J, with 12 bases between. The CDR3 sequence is CASSFSRGFQETQYF. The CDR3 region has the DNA TGCGCCAGCAGCTTCTCTAGGGGTTTCCAAGAGACCCAGTACTTC.

In DNA form, the CDR3 reads TGCGCCAGCAGCTTGGCGGAAACGGGAGAGCAGTACTTC. Translating gives CASSLAETGEQYF. The chain carries TRBV5-1 and TRBJ2-7; D possibly corresponds to TRBD2 (5 bases). The V end lost 0 bases, the J end lost 7 bases, and 11 bases lay between the germline ends. CDR3 length: 13 residues. Germline V gene data show CDR1 as SGHRS and CDR2 as YFSETQ. The whole variable domain, filled in from reference TRBV5-1 and TRBJ2-7, reads KAGVTQTPRYLIKTRGQQVTLSCSPISGHRSVSWYQQTPGQGLQFLFEYFSETQRNKGNFPGRFSGRQFSNSRSEMNVSTLELGDSALYLCASSLAETGEQYFGPGTRLTVT.

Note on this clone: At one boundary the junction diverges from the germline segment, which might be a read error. The CDR3 is CASSGQGISDNEQFF. The CDR3 bases are TGCGCCAGCAGCGGACAGGGAATCTCCGACAATGAGCAGTTCTTC. The genes are TRBV5-1 and TRBJ2-1; 8 bases are shared with TRBD1. The CDR3 is made up of 15 amino acids. From germline, CDR1 is SGHRS and CDR2 YFSETQ. Filled out from reference TRBV5-1 and TRBJ2-1, the complete variable domain reads KAGVTQTPRYLIKTRGQQVTLSCSPISGHRSVSWYQQTPGQGLQFLFEYFSETQRNKGNFPGRFSGRQFSNSRSEMNVSTLELGDSALYLCASSGQGISDNEQFFGPGTRLTVL.

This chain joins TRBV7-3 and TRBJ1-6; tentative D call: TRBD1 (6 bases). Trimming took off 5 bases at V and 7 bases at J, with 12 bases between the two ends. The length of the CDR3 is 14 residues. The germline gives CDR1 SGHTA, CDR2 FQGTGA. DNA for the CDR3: TGTGCCAGCAGCCAGGGGCGAGGGAATTCACCCCTCCACTTT. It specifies CASSQGRGNSPLHF.

CDR3 amino acids: CASKRPINTGELFF. CDR3 nucleotides: TGTGCCAGCAAGCGTCCAATTAACACCGGGGAGCTGTTTTTT. This chain joins TRBV6-5 and TRBJ2-2; D call uncertain. The CDR3 has 14 amino acids. CDR1 MNHEY and CDR2 SVGAGI come from the germline V gene. V was clipped by 7 bases and J by 2 bases, with 11 bases between them.

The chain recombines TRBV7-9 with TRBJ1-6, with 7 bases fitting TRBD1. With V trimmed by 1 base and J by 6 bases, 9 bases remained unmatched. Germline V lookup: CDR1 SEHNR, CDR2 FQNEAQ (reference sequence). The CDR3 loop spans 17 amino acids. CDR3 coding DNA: TGTGCCAGCAGCTTAGTTAGGGACAGCGACTTTAATTCACCCCTCCACTTT. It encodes CASSLVRDSDFNSPLHF.

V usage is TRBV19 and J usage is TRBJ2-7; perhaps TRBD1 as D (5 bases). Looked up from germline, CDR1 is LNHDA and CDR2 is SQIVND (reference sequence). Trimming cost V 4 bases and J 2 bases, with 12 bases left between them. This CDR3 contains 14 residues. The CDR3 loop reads CASSRQGSAYEQYF. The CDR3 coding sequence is TGTGCCAGTAGTAGGCAGGGATCGGCCTACGAGCAGTACTTC.

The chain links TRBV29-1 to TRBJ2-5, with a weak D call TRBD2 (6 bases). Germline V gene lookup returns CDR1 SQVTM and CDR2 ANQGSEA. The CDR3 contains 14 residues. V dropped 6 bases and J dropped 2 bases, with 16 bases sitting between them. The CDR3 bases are TGCAGCGTGACTAGGGGTAACTTTCAAGAGACCCAGTACTTC. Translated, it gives CSVTRGNFQETQYF. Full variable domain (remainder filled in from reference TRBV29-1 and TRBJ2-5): SAVISQKPSRDICQRGTSLTIQCQVDSQVTMMFWYRQQPGQSLTLIATANQGSEATYESGFVIDKFPISRPNLTFSTLTVSNMSPEDSSIYLCSVTRGNFQETQYFGPGTRLLVL.

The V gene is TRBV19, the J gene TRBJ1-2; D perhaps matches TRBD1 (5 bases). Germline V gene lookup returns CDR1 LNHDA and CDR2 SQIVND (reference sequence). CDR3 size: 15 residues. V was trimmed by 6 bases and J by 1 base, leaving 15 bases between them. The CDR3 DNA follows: TGTGCCAGTAGCACCCCGGCGGGGGTTAACTATGGCTACACCTTC. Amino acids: CASSTPAGVNYGYTF.

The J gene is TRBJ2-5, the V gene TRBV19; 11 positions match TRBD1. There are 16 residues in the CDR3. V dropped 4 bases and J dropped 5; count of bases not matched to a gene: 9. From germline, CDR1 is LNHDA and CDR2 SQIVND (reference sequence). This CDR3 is CASSSLDRGRGETQYF. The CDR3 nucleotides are TGTGCCAGTAGTAGCCTGGACAGGGGGCGCGGGGAGACCCAGTACTTC. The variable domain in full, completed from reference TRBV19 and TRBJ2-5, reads DGGITQSPKYLFRKEGQNVTLSCEQNLNHDAMYWYRQDPGQGLRLIYYSQIVNDFQKGDIAEGYSVSREKKESFPLTVTSAQKNPTAFYLCASSSLDRGRGETQYFGPGTRLLVL.

The CDR3, as DNA: TGTGCCAGCAGTTACGGGACAGGGGAGCAGTACTTC. It is translated as CASSYGTGEQYF. The chain couples TRBV6-6 to TRBJ2-7, with 9 bases matching TRBD1. The germline gives CDR1 MNHNY, CDR2 SVGAGI (reference sequence). Trimming removed 2 bases from V and 7 bases from J; junction bases left unmatched: 0. The length of the CDR3 is 12 residues.

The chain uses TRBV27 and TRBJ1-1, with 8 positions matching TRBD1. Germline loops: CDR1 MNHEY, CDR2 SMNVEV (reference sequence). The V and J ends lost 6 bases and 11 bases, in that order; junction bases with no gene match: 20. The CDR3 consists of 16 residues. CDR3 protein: CASSPGVGQGRVVAFF. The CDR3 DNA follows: TGTGCCAGCAGCCCCGGGGTAGGACAGGGTAGGGTTGTGGCTTTCTTT.

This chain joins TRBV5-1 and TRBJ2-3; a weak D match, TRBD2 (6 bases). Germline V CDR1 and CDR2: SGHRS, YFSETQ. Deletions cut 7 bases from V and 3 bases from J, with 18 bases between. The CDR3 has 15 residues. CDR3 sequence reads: CASGHGTPITDTQYF. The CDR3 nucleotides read TGCGCCAGCGGCCACGGGACTCCGATTACAGATACGCAGTATTTT.